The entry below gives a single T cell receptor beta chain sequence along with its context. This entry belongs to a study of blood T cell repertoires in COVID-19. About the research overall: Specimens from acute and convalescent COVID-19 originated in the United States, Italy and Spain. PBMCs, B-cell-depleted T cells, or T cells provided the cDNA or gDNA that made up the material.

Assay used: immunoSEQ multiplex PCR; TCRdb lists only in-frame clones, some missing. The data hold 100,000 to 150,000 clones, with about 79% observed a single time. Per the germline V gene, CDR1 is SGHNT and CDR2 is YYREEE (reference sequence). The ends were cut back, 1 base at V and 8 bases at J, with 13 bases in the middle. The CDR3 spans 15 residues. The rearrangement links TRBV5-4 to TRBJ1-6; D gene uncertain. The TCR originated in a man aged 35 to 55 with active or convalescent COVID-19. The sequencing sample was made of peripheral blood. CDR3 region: CASSLISRDDSPLHF. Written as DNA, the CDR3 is TGTGCCAGCAGCTTGATATCGCGGGATGATTCACCCCTCCACTTT.